This T cell receptor beta chain was sequenced in a study of T cells in Graves' hyperthyroidism and ophthalmopathy. RNA transcripts yielded amplified TCR beta CDR3 regions. The primer set for the first-round RT-PCR of the TCR CDR3 was HTBI. Using its own MiXCR run on the multiplex PCR reads, TCRdb lists one record per CDR3 protein. The data contain 550,000 to 650,000 distinct CDR3 sequences, 13% to 15% of them singletons. This clonotype was found many times. CDR1 and CDR2 from the germline V gene are KGHSH and LQKENI. The germline V and J ends were trimmed by 3 bases and 3 bases, with 12 bases remaining between them. This CDR3 is 14 amino acids long.

The sequenced sample was blood. V and J are TRBV18 and TRBJ2-7; D may be TRBD1 or TRBD2 (5 bases each). The TCR sequence derives from a woman aged 35 to 49 with Graves' hyperthyroidism. The CDR3 loop reads CASSPGASGYEQYF. Written as DNA, the CDR3 is TGTGCCAGCTCACCCGGGGCCTCTGGCTACGAGCAGTACTTC. Full variable domain (outside the CDR3, taken from reference TRBV18 and TRBJ2-7): NAGVMQNPRHLVRRRGQEARLRCSPMKGHSHVYWYRQLPEEGLKFMVYLQKENIIDESGMPKERFSAEFPKEGPSILRIQQVVRGDSAAYFCASSPGASGYEQYFGPGTRLTVT.